Presented here are 20 T cell receptor beta chains from one specimen sequenced in a study of CD8+ T cells in alopecia areata. Extracted RNA was reverse transcribed into cDNA, the sequencing template. Libraries were prepared by immunoSEQ multiplex PCR; TCRdb keeps only in-frame clonotypes and omits some of them. Of about 170,000 clones in the sample, roughly 66% were seen once. The input for sequencing was CD8+ T cells sorted from blood, taken at week 0. These receptors were obtained from a human donor with alopecia areata.

This clone appeared a few times. The chain has TRBV10-2 and TRBJ2-1; D may be TRBD2 (5 bases). CDR1 and CDR2 from the germline V gene are WSHSY and SAAADI. V was pared by 5 bases and J by 0 bases, with 20 bases between. The CDR3 runs to 18 residues. This CDR3 reads CASSLRRAEISSYNEQFF. CDR3 nucleotides: TGCGCCAGCAGTCTCCGACGAGCGGAGATAAGCTCCTACAATGAGCAGTTCTTC.

V usage is TRBV5-6 and J usage is TRBJ2-5; maybe TRBD1 (6 bases). The CDR3 totals 15 residues. Trimming took off 4 bases at V and 3 bases at J, with 16 bases between the two ends. CDR1 SGHDT and CDR2 YYEEEE come from the germline V gene. The CDR3 loop is CASSGPYRGKETQYF. In DNA form, the CDR3 reads TGTGCCAGCAGCGGCCCCTATAGGGGGAAAGAGACCCAGTACTTC.

This chain joins TRBV29-1 and TRBJ1-1; maybe TRBD1 (5 bases). The CDR3 loop spans 10 amino acids. Germline CDR1 is SQVTM and CDR2 is ANQGSEA. The CDR3 loop is CGGRDTEAFF. CDR3 DNA: TGCGGGGGACGGGACACTGAAGCTTTCTTT.

This chain connects TRBV29-1 to TRBJ1-3, with no clear D. The CDR3 loop spans 11 amino acids. Trimming took 8 bases from V and 8 from J, leaving 13 bases between them. Germline V gene sequence: CDR1 SQVTM, CDR2 ANQGSEA. The CDR3 is CSKRWRDTIYF. CDR3 DNA sequence: TGCAGCAAGCGTTGGAGGGACACCATATATTTT.

The sample holds a few counts of this clone. The chain is built from TRBV2 and TRBJ2-3; 9 bases are a match to TRBD1. CDR1 is SNHLY and CDR2 is FYNNEI in the germline V gene. The CDR3 is 13 residues long. J gave up 3 bases and V 8 bases, and 3 bases lay outside the gene matches. Written as DNA, the CDR3 is TGTGCCAGCCGGGACAGGGCAACAGATACGCAGTATTTT. The encoded protein is CASRDRATDTQYF.

This chain links TRBV4-1 with TRBJ1-2; D not certain. The CDR3 has 16 residues. Trimming removed 0 bases at V and 7 bases at J, with 18 bases between. Germline loops: CDR1 MGHRA, CDR2 YSYEKL. CDR3 loop: CASSQDIGFKALGYTF. Here the CDR3 DNA reads TGCGCCAGCAGCCAAGATATAGGGTTTAAAGCCCTTGGCTACACCTTC.

This sequence joins TRBV6-5 and TRBJ2-3; the D gene is possibly TRBD1 (5 bases). This CDR3 spans 14 amino acids. CDR1 is MNHEY, CDR2 SVGAGI, per germline. V lost 2 bases and J 0 bases, leaving 6 bases between the germline ends. CDR3 sequence reads: CASSYGASTDTQYF. Written as DNA, the CDR3 is TGTGCCAGCAGTTACGGGGCTAGCACAGATACGCAGTATTTT.

The count of this clone is one. The chain carries TRBV12-5 and TRBJ1-1; D gene ambiguous. This CDR3 comprises 13 residues. Trimming left V 6 bases short and J 3 bases short, with 11 bases between. From germline, CDR1 is LGHNT and CDR2 FRNRAP. The CDR3 DNA follows: TGTGCTAGTGGCCGCGACCCCGACACTGAAGCTTTCTTT. It specifies CASGRDPDTEAFF.

V gene TRBV7-9 combines with J gene TRBJ2-7; the D is unclear. V gave up 6 bases and J gave up 4 bases, with 13 bases separating them. The CDR3 spans 13 residues. Germline CDR1 is SEHNR and CDR2 is FQNEAQ (reference sequence). CDR3 DNA sequence: TGTGCCAGCAGTTCAGACTCGGCTTACGAGCAGTACTTC. Its translation: CASSSDSAYEQYF.

V usage is TRBV5-1 and J usage is TRBJ1-2; D perhaps matches TRBD1 (6 bases). The CDR3 has 13 residues. Per germline, CDR1 SGHRS and CDR2 YFSETQ. Trimming left V 4 bases short and J 7 bases short, with 14 bases between. CDR3 sequence reads: CASSPGDLGGYTF. The DNA of the CDR3 is TGCGCCAGCAGCCCAGGGGATCTGGGTGGCTACACCTTC.

Only one count was recorded for this clone. The V and J genes are TRBV7-8 and TRBJ2-7, with 8 bases identical to TRBD2. V gave up 8 bases and J gave up 2 bases; unmatched junction bases: 8. Germline-derived CDR1 and CDR2 are SGHVS and FQNEAQ. The CDR3 contains 14 residues. Here the CDR3 DNA reads TGTGCCAGCCAACCAGGACTAGCTCCCTACGAGCAGTACTTC. The encoded protein is CASQPGLAPYEQYF.

CDR3 coding DNA: TGTGCCAGCAGCTTGGGCTGGGGGCGGGAGACCCAGTACTTC. This encodes CASSLGWGRETQYF. The V gene is TRBV5-6, the J gene TRBJ2-5; possible D gene TRBD1, 6 bases. Germline V CDR1 and CDR2: SGHDT, YYEEEE. The CDR3 contains 14 residues. Trimming removed 0 bases from V and 5 bases from J, with 11 bases in between.

The V and J genes are TRBV9 and TRBJ1-1; D not resolved. This CDR3 contains 12 residues. Deletions cut 0 bases from V and 4 bases from J, with 4 bases between. In germline, CDR1 is SGDLS, CDR2 YYNGEE. In DNA form, the CDR3 reads TGTGCCAGCAGCGTAGCCAGCACTGAAGCTTTCTTT. Translating it yields CASSVASTEAFF.

The chain employs TRBV7-8 and TRBJ2-5; D is perhaps TRBD1 or TRBD2 (5 bases each). The CDR3 has 15 amino acids. Germline V lookup: CDR1 SGHVS, CDR2 FQNEAQ. Trimming took off 5 bases at V and 1 base at J, with 14 bases between the two ends. The CDR3 loop is CASSPRDRLQETQYF. Here the CDR3 DNA reads TGTGCCAGCAGCCCGAGGGACCGGCTCCAAGAGACCCAGTACTTC.

The V and J genes are TRBV12-5 and TRBJ2-1, with no clear D. V shed 6 bases and J shed 6 bases, with 9 bases lying between them. The CDR3 runs to 12 residues. Germline-derived CDR1 and CDR2 are LGHNT and FRNRAP. DNA for the CDR3: TGTGCTAGTGGCTGGGTCGGCAATGAGCAGTTCTTC. Translated: CASGWVGNEQFF.

This clone was seen once. The chain recombines TRBV7-9 with TRBJ2-2; 7 bases align to TRBD1. The CDR3 is made up of 16 amino acids. The V and J ends lost 4 bases and 7 bases, in that order; junction bases with no gene match: 12. Germline V lookup: CDR1 SEHNR, CDR2 FQNEAQ (reference sequence). The CDR3 nucleotides read TGTGCCAGCAGCTCCTCAAGGACAGGTTGGAGCGGGGAGCTGTTTTTT. This translates into CASSSSRTGWSGELFF. Variable domain in full (rest from reference TRBV7-9 and TRBJ2-2): DTGVSQNPRHKITKRGQNVTFRCDPISEHNRLYWYRQTLGQGPEFLTYFQNEAQLEKSRLLSDRFSAERPKGSFSTLEIQRTEQGDSAMYLCASSSSRTGWSGELFFGEGSRLTVL.

This clone was observed a few times. The V gene is TRBV4-1, the J gene TRBJ1-1, with 8 bases fitting TRBD1. CDR3 length: 14 amino acids. The junction had 3 bases not matched to a gene; V was cut back by 1 base and J by 5 bases. Looked up from germline, CDR1 is MGHRA and CDR2 is YSYEKL. The CDR3 spells CASSQGDRGTEAFF. In nucleotides, the CDR3 is TGCGCCAGCAGCCAAGGAGACAGGGGAACTGAAGCTTTCTTT.

The chain combines TRBV12-5 with TRBJ1-5; D gene ambiguous. From germline, CDR1 is LGHNT and CDR2 FRNRAP. V shed 7 bases and J shed 2 bases, with 9 bases lying between them. This CDR3 comprises 13 residues. CDR3 in DNA: TGTGCTAGTGAGATCGAAGGCAATCAGCCCCAGCATTTT. Protein: CASEIEGNQPQHF. Using reference TRBV12-5 and TRBJ1-5 for the parts outside the CDR3, the full variable domain is DARVTQTPRHKVTEMGQEVTMRCQPILGHNTVFWYRQTMMQGLELLAYFRNRAPLDDSGMPKDRFSAEMPDATLATLKIQPSEPRDSAVYFCASEIEGNQPQHFGDGTRLSIL.

This clone was detected only a few times. V usage is TRBV5-6 and J usage is TRBJ2-5; a weak D match, TRBD1 (6 bases). Per germline, CDR1 SGHDT and CDR2 YYEEEE. The CDR3 consists of 14 residues. Trimming cost V 0 bases and J 2 bases, with 8 bases left between them. CDR3 amino acids: CASSLGDIQETQYF. The CDR3 bases are TGTGCCAGCAGCTTGGGGGACATTCAAGAGACCCAGTACTTC.

The chain uses TRBV27 and TRBJ2-7, with D unresolved. Between the trimmed V and J ends, which lost 3 bases and 4 bases, there was a span of 19 bases. Per the germline V gene, CDR1 is MNHEY and CDR2 is SMNVEV (reference sequence). CDR3 size: 16 residues. The CDR3 is CASSFHTLGRAYEQYF. For the CDR3, the DNA is TGTGCCAGCAGTTTCCATACGTTGGGCCGGGCATACGAGCAGTACTTC.